The source of this T cell receptor (beta chain) is a study of identical twins (dated by TCRdb to between 2015 and 2016). For context, the study as a whole: To test whether fetal clonotypes persist, the study used deep sequencing on TCR alpha and beta repertoires from monozygotic twins, unrelated adults of various ages, and cord blood. To rule out contamination, the twin experiments were replicated at different times with different library preparation protocols. The study at large found these results: Excess twin sharing in beta out-of-frame sequences was weaker because fewer shared sequences lowered the signal-to-noise ratio. Because the same donors could not be followed over many years, the conclusions relied on cross-sectional statistical analysis. Abundant cord blood beta clonotypes carried fewer insertions; young adult naive repertoires showed a weaker similar trend, while memory repertoires showed none. Zero-insertion analyses could be partly confounded by invariant T cells such as MAIT and iNKT, though diverse VJ usage argued against such confounding for most clonotypes. Compared with coincidental sharing between unrelated individuals, an excess of low generation-probability sequences was observed among out-of-frame TCR alpha sequences shared between twins. In monozygotic twins, recombination models systematically underestimated out-of-frame TCR alpha sharing, but the models matched the sharing seen between unrelated individuals.

All donors were healthy Caucasians. Three pairs of female monozygotic twins, all aged roughly 18 to 29 years, made up the twin cohort. Miltenyi CD45RO+ enrichment and human naive T-cell isolation kits were used to isolate memory (CD45RO+) and naive T cells from PBMC. The CDR3 starts with the cysteine, ends with the phenylalanine, and has 14 residues. Only the CDR3 DNA is retained, 42 bases long and in frame from the first base. As encoded in the germline V gene, CDR1 is SNHLY while CDR2 is FYNNEI. The V end loses 6 bases and the J end loses 5 bases, and a stretch of 13 bases separates them. This clonotype was seen ten or more times. It has no known antigen specificity. No much larger clone exists at a distance of one base, and base qualities are not known. The library was prepared using 5' RACE. This sample was sequenced with an Illumina HiSeq 2000. A universal primer binding site was introduced by template switching, and a unique molecular identifier was present in the final cDNA, enabling accurate counting of TCR cDNA molecules. Specific primers in the conserved constant-segment region were used to synthesize first-strand cDNA for the TCR alpha and beta chains. Each cDNA library was double barcoded, with a SMART-Mk sample barcode plus Illumina barcodes, to control for contamination. Two successive PCR steps introduced TruSeq adapter sequences along with Illumina sample barcodes. The TCR alpha and beta cDNA libraries were sequenced on the Illumina HiSeq platform using custom primers. Per the source publication's procedure: MiGEC was used to process raw reads and extract unique molecular identifiers, and MiXCR was used to find CDR3 positions. For each individual, recombination models were inferred using an EM algorithm with the repgenHMM and IGoR tools. Shared clonotypes were analyzed with the tcR package in R, and sharing was normalized by the product of cloneset sizes. To study raw recombination free of thymic and clonal selection effects, out-of-frame nonproductive sequences were analyzed. TCRdb applied fastp at Q25 and MiXCR to the public reads, then kept only in-frame beta chains. Entries are consolidated by CDR3 protein sequence, retaining the most common genes and DNA. The V and J calls were not made by the authors but by TCRdb's processing. The table for this sample lists about 280,000 distinct CDR3 sequences; around 8.8% of them were counted only once. Roughly 2.1% of the sample comes from the top ten.

This sample also belongs to another study, concerning yellow fever vaccine responses in identical twins. Per that second paper: According to the authors, in identical twins the way T cells responded to vaccination appeared partly convergent and partly personalized. In identical twins, the study followed T cell clones that responded to the vaccine with precision.

The sample comprised memory (CD45RO+) T cells sorted from blood. Per the publication, the cell subset or site label means: CD45RO+ enriched T cells. This TCR was sampled from a young woman in good health. The rearrangement joined TRBV2 to TRBJ2-2, with a weak D call of TRBD2 (5 bases match). The CDR3: CASSQSGYTGELFF. The DNA is as follows: TGTGCCAGCAGCCAAAGCGGTTATACCGGGGAGCTGTTTTTT.